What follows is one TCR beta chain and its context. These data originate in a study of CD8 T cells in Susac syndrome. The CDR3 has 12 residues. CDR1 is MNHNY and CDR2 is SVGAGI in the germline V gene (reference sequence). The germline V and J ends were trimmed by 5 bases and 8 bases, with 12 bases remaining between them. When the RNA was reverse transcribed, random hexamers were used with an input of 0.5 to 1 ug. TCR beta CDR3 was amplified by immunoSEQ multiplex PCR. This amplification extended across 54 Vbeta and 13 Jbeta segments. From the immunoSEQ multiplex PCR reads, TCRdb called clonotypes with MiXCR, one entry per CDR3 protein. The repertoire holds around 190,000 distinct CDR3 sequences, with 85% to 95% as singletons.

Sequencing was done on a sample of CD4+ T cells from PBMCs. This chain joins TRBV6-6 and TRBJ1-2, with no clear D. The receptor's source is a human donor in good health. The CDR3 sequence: CASSREGLGYTF. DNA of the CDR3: TGTGCCAGCAGTCGCGAAGGTTTGGGCTACACCTTC.